A selection of T cell receptor beta chains follows, all from one sample in a study of blood T cell repertoires in COVID-19. The repertoire was sequenced with immunoSEQ multiplex PCR; TCRdb's copy has only in-frame clones and lacks some. The data show some 150,000 clones, 84% seen once. Sequenced material: peripheral blood. The receptors were sampled from a woman aged 50 to 60 with acute or convalescent COVID-19. Each CDR3 is given with its conserved first and last residue. Fields, in order: V gene, clone size, D gene, J gene, CDR3 protein, CDR3 DNA. The D gene is left open where the match is weak. Some rows have no size entry. The others give once, few or many, or a class for an expanded clone.

>TRBV2|-|TRBD1|TRBJ1-6
CASSRDSNSPLHF
TGTGCCAGCAGTAGGGACAGTAATTCACCCCTCCACTTT
>TRBV18|-|-|TRBJ2-3
CASSPSGTDTQYF
TGTGCCAGCTCACCATCAGGAACAGATACGCAGTATTTT
>TRBV7-2|few|-|TRBJ1-2
CASSIGSHLARGYTF
TGTGCCAGCAGCATCGGGTCTCATCTGGCTAGGGGCTACACCTTC
>TRBV27|once|TRBD1|TRBJ1-3
CASSQGQGLRGNTIYF
TGTGCCAGCAGTCAGGGACAGGGCCTCCGGGGAAACACCATATATTTT
>TRBV4-2|-|-|TRBJ1-6
CASSRDSNSYNSPLHF
TGTGCCAGCAGCCGAGACAGTAACTCCTATAATTCACCCCTCCACTTT
>TRBV5-4|-|TRBD2|TRBJ2-4
CASSLVLAGGLNIQYF
TGTGCCAGCAGCTTGGTCCTAGCGGGGGGATTAAACATTCAGTACTTC
>TRBV14|-|-|TRBJ2-7
CASSLLGNAGEQYF
TGTGCCAGCAGCCTTTTGGGGAACGCGGGGGAGCAGTACTTC
>TRBV18|-|-|TRBJ2-7
CASSPPRGRGPYEQYF
TGTGCCAGCTCACCACCCAGGGGCAGGGGCCCCTACGAGCAGTACTTC
>TRBV2|-|-|TRBJ1-2
CASTDTPTNYGYTF
TGTGCCAGCACTGACACCCCTACCAACTATGGCTACACCTTC
>TRBV3-1/TRBV3-2|-|-|TRBJ1-4
CASSFDITEKLFF
TGTGCCAGCAGCTTCGACATCACGGAAAAACTGTTTTTT
>TRBV5-1|few|TRBD1|TRBJ1-1
CASSWGQGSTEAFF
TGCGCCAGCAGCTGGGGACAGGGTAGCACTGAAGCTTTCTTT
>TRBV9|-|-|TRBJ1-6
CASSEGYNSPLHF
TGTGCCAGCAGTGAGGGCTATAATTCACCCCTCCACTTT
>TRBV10-3|-|TRBD1|TRBJ1-2
CAIRGDSTYGYTF
TGTGCCATCAGAGGGGACAGCACCTATGGCTACACCTTC
>TRBV7-2|-|TRBD2|TRBJ2-3
CASSFSGRAGTDTQYF
TGTGCCAGCAGCTTTAGCGGGAGGGCTGGCACAGATACGCAGTATTTT
>TRBV5-1|-|-|TRBJ2-7
CASSRERDEQYF
TGCGCCAGCAGCCGGGAAAGGGACGAGCAGTACTTC
>TRBV6-2/TRBV6-3|-|TRBD2|TRBJ2-2
CASSWRELTGELFF
TGTGCCAGCAGTTGGCGGGAGCTCACCGGGGAGCTGTTTTTT
>TRBV7-2|-|TRBD1|TRBJ2-3
CASSPQTGIADTQYF
TGTGCCAGCAGCCCGCAGACAGGGATCGCAGATACGCAGTATTTT
>TRBV4-3|medium-sized|-|TRBJ1-2
CASSQEEGAGDLYGYTF
TGCGCCAGCAGCCAAGAGGAAGGGGCAGGAGATCTCTATGGCTACACCTTC
>TRBV28|-|-|TRBJ1-1
CASTQGWTEAFF
TGTGCCAGCACCCAGGGTTGGACTGAAGCTTTCTTT
>TRBV7-3|-|TRBD1|TRBJ2-2
CASSLTRDRGNTGELFF
TGTGCCAGCAGCTTAACACGGGACAGGGGAAACACCGGGGAGCTGTTTTTT
>TRBV5-4|-|TRBD1|TRBJ1-1
CASRAGGTEAFF
TGTGCCAGCAGGGCAGGGGGCACTGAAGCTTTCTTT
>TRBV6-5|-|-|TRBJ2-7
CASSYGEVGYEQYF
TGTGCCAGCAGTTACGGGGAGGTGGGATACGAGCAGTACTTC